Sequencing of this TCR beta chain was carried out in a study of neurological immune-mediated disorders. Study-wide context: Relapsing-remitting patients made up about 90% of the roughly 35 multiple sclerosis patients, and secondary progressive patients made up 3. Study-wide findings and caveats: The expanded clones of different subjects shared no CDR3 amino acid sequences (suggesting private repertoires in all groups).

Each CDR3 protein is one row after TCRdb ran MiXCR on the 5' RACE reads. The sample lists tens of thousands of distinct CDR3 sequences; roughly 3.9% were seen once. 2 million PBMCs stored at -80 C were the source of the unsorted libraries. Details on this clonotype: Its target is not known.

Germline CDR1 reads SGHRS; CDR2 reads YFSETQ. With 4 bases removed from V and 5 bases from J, the gap between germline ends came to 15 bases. The CDR3 runs to 14 residues. Sequencing input: PBMCs. This chain uses TRBV5-1 with TRBJ2-5, with D perhaps TRBD2 (5 bases). This receptor was identified in a man aged 30 to 39 with multiple sclerosis. CDR3 nucleotide sequence: TGCGCCAGCAGCAGGGCCCCTGGGAGTGAGACCCAGTACTTC. Amino acid sequence: CASSRAPGSETQYF. Looking up the rest from reference TRBV5-1 and TRBJ2-5 gives the full variable domain: KAGVTQTPRYLIKTRGQQVTLSCSPISGHRSVSWYQQTPGQGLQFLFEYFSETQRNKGNFPGRFSGRQFSNSRSEMNVSTLELGDSALYLCASSRAPGSETQYFGPGTRLLVL.